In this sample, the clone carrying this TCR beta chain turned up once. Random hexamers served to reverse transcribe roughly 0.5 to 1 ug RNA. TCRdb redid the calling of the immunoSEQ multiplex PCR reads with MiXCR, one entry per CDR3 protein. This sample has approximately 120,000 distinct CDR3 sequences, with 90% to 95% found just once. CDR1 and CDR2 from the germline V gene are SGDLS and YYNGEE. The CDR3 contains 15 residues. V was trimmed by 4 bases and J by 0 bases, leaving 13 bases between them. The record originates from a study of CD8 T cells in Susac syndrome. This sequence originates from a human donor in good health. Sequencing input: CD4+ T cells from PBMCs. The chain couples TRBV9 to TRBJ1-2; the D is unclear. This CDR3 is CASSPRRASNYGYTF. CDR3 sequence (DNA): TGTGCCAGCAGCCCTCGGCGGGCCTCTAACTATGGCTACACCTTC.